One sample yielded the 14 T cell receptor beta chains listed below, sequenced in a study of glioma-infiltrating T cells (dated by TCRdb to 2015 to 2016). The data were produced on an Illumina MiSeq. The iRepertoire nested amplicon-rescue multiplex PCR (arm-PCR) platform was used to amplify TCR alpha and beta CDR3 regions from RNA. TCRdb applied fastp at Q25 and MiXCR to the public reads, then kept only in-frame beta chains. Identical CDR3 protein sequences are pooled into one entry, listed with their most common genes and DNA. For this sample there are a few hundred thousand distinct CDR3 sequences; about two fifths appear just once. The ten largest make up more than 10% of the sample. Material for sequencing was glioma tissue, nonneoplastic brain tissue, or PBMCs (not recorded which). Receptors were obtained from a human donor with low-grade glioma or glioblastoma, undergoing nonglioma brain surgery, or in good health (not recorded which).

This clonotype showed up many times. The chain has TRBV20-1 and TRBJ1-2; a weak D match, TRBD1 (5 bases). There are 11 residues in the CDR3. Trimming pared 4 bases from V and 7 bases from J, leaving 10 bases between. Germline-derived CDR1 and CDR2 are DFQATT and SNEGSKA (reference sequence). In DNA form, the CDR3 reads TGCAGTGCTAATGGGGCCCTTGGCTACACCTTC. It yields the protein CSANGALGYTF.

The chain combines TRBV4-1 with TRBJ2-3; 9 bases map to TRBD2. With V trimmed by 0 bases and J by 8 bases, 6 bases remained unmatched. The germline V gene has CDR1 MGHRA and CDR2 YSYEKL. The CDR3 covers 15 residues. For the CDR3, the DNA is TGCGCCAGCAGCCAAGATTCTAGCGGGACCGGTACGCAGTATTTT. Its protein product is CASSQDSSGTGTQYF.

This clonotype appeared a few times. The chain employs TRBV20-1 and TRBJ1-1; TRBD1 aligns across 8 bases. V shed 6 bases, J shed 5 bases, and the junction held 8 bases outside the gene matches. Germline CDR1 is DFQATT and CDR2 is SNEGSKA (reference sequence). The length of the CDR3 is 13 residues. As DNA, the CDR3 is TGCAGTGCAAGGAGACAGGGGCTTACTGAAGCTTTCTTT. It encodes CSARRQGLTEAFF.

This clonotype was detected only once. The rearrangement uses TRBV7-9 and TRBJ2-4, with 10 bases aligning to TRBD2. The CDR3 consists of 19 residues. Germline assignment: CDR1 SEHNR and CDR2 FQNEAQ (reference sequence). The V gene end was trimmed by 5 bases and the J gene end by 0 bases; junction bases not matched to a gene: 13. This CDR3 is CASSPGVAGGSLAKNIQYF. CDR3 DNA sequence: TGTGCCAGCAGCCCCGGGGTAGCGGGAGGCTCCTTAGCCAAAAACATTCAGTACTTC.

Many counts were recorded for this clonotype. This chain joins TRBV20-1 and TRBJ2-7; D may correspond to TRBD1 or TRBD2 (5 bases each). Germline loops: CDR1 DFQATT, CDR2 SNEGSKA (reference sequence). V lost 5 bases and J lost 6, with 17 bases in between. This CDR3 contains 13 residues. The CDR3 DNA is TGCAGTGCTGGGACGGGATCGCCTGCCGAGCAGTACTTC. It is translated as CSAGTGSPAEQYF.

This clonotype was seen repeatedly, ten times or more. The rearrangement uses TRBV24-1 and TRBJ1-1, with a tentative D call TRBD1 (6 bases). The germline gives CDR1 KGHDR, CDR2 SFDVKD. With 10 bases removed from V and 1 base from J, the gap between germline ends came to 9 bases. The CDR3 has 12 amino acids. CDR3 DNA sequence: TGTGCCACTAAGGACAGGAACACTGAAGCTTTCTTT. This gives the protein CATKDRNTEAFF.

This clonotype was counted a few times. The V call is TRBV2, the J call TRBJ1-1; D remains unclear. V lost 7 bases and J lost 1, with 16 bases in between. The CDR3 loop spans 15 amino acids. The germline CDR1 and CDR2 sequences are SNHLY and FYNNEI. DNA for the CDR3: TGTGCCAGCATCTCCGGTGGAGGGCCGAACACTGAAGCTTTCTTT. Its protein product is CASISGGGPNTEAFF.

This clonotype was seen a few times. The chain links TRBV28 to TRBJ2-5, with unresolved D. The germline V and J ends were trimmed by 5 bases and 2 bases, with 15 bases remaining between them. Germline V CDR1 and CDR2: MDHEN, SYDVKM. The CDR3 spans 15 residues. CDR3 in amino acids: CASSPLGRQQETQYF. In DNA form, the CDR3 reads TGTGCCAGCAGTCCCCTCGGACGGCAACAAGAGACCCAGTACTTC. Full variable domain (outside the CDR3, taken from reference TRBV28 and TRBJ2-5): DVKVTQSSRYLVKRTGEKVFLECVQDMDHENMFWYRQDPGLGLRLIYFSYDVKMKEKGDIPEGYSVSREKKERFSLILESASTNQTSMYLCASSPLGRQQETQYFGPGTRLLVL.

This clonotype has only a few counts. The chain recombines TRBV4-3 with TRBJ2-7; D unclear. This CDR3 is 14 amino acids long. The germline gives CDR1 LGHNA, CDR2 YSLEER. V lost 0 bases, J lost 0 bases, and 6 bases lay in between. CDR3: CASSQDGRSYEQYF. As DNA, the CDR3 is TGCGCCAGCAGCCAAGATGGCCGCTCCTACGAGCAGTACTTC.

In the case of this clonotype: This CDR3 is missing its conserved last phenylalanine or tryptophan, likely due to a read error. The V call is TRBV20-1, the J call TRBJ2-7; D gene ambiguous. Trimming left V 0 bases short and J 3 bases short, with 15 bases between. The length of the CDR3 is 15 residues. Germline loops: CDR1 DFQATT, CDR2 SNEGSKA (reference sequence). CDR3 in DNA: TGCAGTGCTAGAGATCGTGGGTTACCCCGCTACGAGCAGTACTCC. As protein: CSARDRGLPRYEQYS.

The rearrangement uses TRBV7-3 and TRBJ1-1, with TRBD1 identical over 8 bases. CDR1 is SGHTA and CDR2 is FQGTGA in the germline V gene. This CDR3 has 15 residues. V shed 4 bases and J 3 bases; nucleotides not matched to a gene: 7. The CDR3 DNA reads as TGTGCCAGCAGCTCGCATACAGGGGGAGACACTGAAGCTTTCTTT. Translated: CASSSHTGGDTEAFF.

A remark on this clonotype: This may be a read error: a much more frequent sequence differs by one nucleotide. V and J are TRBV27 and TRBJ2-7, with D perhaps being TRBD1 or TRBD2 (5 bases each). In germline, CDR1 is MNHEY, CDR2 SMNVEV (reference sequence). This CDR3 has 13 amino acids. V lost 5 bases and J lost 7, with 15 bases in between. CDR3 in amino acids: CASSTWGYNEQYF. The CDR3 nucleotides are TGTGCCAGCAGTACGTGGGGGTACAATGAGCAGTACTTC.

The sample holds many counts of this clonotype. CDR3 coding DNA: TGTGCCAGCAGCTTTTGGGCTAGCGGCACAGATACGCAGTATTTT. Translation gives CASSFWASGTDTQYF. The rearrangement links TRBV7-2 to TRBJ2-3; D is perhaps TRBD2 (6 bases). Germline V CDR1 and CDR2: SGHTA, FQGNSA. V was shortened by 3 bases and J by 1 base, with 11 bases between the two germline ends. This CDR3 region has 15 residues.

This clonotype was counted a few times. This CDR3 is CASRRDSLYGYTF. Here the CDR3 DNA reads TGTGCCAGCAGAAGGGACAGCCTCTATGGCTACACCTTC. The gene calls are TRBV12-3 or TRBV12-4 and TRBJ1-2, with 7 bases identical to TRBD1. This CDR3 is 13 amino acids long. J was trimmed by 4 bases and V by 6 bases; bases with no gene match: 5.